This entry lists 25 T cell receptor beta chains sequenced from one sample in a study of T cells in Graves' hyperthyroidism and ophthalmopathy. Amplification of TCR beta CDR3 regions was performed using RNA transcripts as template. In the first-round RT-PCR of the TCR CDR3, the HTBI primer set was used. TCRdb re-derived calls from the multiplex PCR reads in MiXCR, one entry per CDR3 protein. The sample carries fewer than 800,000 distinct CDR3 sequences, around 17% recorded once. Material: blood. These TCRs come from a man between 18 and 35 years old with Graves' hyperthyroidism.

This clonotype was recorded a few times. The CDR3 here is CAWSVQAGVLYEQYF. The CDR3 DNA is TGTGCCTGGAGTGTACAGGCAGGGGTTTTGTACGAGCAGTACTTC. V and J are TRBV30 and TRBJ2-7; tentative D call: TRBD1 (6 bases). The germline V gene has CDR1 GTSNPN and CDR2 SVGIG (reference sequence). This CDR3 has 15 amino acids. Trimming stripped 0 bases from V and 4 bases from J, with 16 bases between. Full variable domain (remainder filled in from reference TRBV30 and TRBJ2-7): SQTIHQWPATLVQPVGSPLSLECTVEGTSNPNLYWYRQAAGRGLQLLFYSVGIGQISSEVPQNLSASRPQDRQFILSSKKLLLSDSGFYLCAWSVQAGVLYEQYFGPGTRLTVT.

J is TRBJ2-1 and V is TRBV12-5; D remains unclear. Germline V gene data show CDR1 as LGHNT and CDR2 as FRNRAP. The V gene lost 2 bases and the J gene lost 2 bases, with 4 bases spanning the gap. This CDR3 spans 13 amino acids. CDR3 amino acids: CASGLYTYNEQFF. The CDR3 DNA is TGTGCTAGTGGTTTGTACACCTACAATGAGCAGTTCTTC.

CDR3 sequence reads: CASSLQTAGTEAFF. The CDR3 nucleotides read TGTGCCAGCAGTCTGCAGACGGCGGGCACTGAAGCTTTCTTT. The gene calls are TRBV27 and TRBJ1-1; D not certain. The CDR3 spans 14 residues. The germline V gene encodes CDR1 MNHEY and CDR2 SMNVEV (reference sequence). V lost 5 bases to trimming and J lost 4 bases, with 14 bases between them.

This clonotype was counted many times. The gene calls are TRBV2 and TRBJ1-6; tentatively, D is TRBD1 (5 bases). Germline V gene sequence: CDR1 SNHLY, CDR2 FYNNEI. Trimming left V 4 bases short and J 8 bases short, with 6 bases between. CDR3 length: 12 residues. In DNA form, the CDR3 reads TGTGCCAGCAGTGGACAGTATTCACCCCTCCACTTT. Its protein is CASSGQYSPLHF.

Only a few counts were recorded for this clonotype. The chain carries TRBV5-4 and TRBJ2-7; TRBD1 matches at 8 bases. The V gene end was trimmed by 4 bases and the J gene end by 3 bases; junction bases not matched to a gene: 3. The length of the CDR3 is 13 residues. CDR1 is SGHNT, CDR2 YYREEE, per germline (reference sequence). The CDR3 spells CASSGGQGYEQYF. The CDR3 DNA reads TGTGCCAGCAGCGGAGGACAGGGCTACGAGCAGTACTTC.

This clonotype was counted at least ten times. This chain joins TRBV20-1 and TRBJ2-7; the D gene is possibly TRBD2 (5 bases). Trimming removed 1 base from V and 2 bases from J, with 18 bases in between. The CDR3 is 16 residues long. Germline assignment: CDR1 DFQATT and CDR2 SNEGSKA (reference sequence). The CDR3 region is CSARGGIGLAAYEQYF. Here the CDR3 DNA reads TGCAGTGCTAGAGGCGGTATTGGCCTAGCCGCCTACGAGCAGTACTTC.

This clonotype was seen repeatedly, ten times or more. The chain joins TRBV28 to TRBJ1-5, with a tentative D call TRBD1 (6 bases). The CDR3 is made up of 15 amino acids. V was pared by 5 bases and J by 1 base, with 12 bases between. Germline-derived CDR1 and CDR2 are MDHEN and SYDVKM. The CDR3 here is CASSQTGLSNQPQHF. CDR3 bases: TGTGCCAGCAGTCAGACAGGATTGAGCAATCAGCCCCAGCATTTT.

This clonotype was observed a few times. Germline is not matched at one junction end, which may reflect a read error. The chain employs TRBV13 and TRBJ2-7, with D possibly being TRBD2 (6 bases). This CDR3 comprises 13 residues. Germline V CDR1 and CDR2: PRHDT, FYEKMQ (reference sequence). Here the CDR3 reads CASSFAGPYEQLF. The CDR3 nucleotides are TGTGCCAGCAGCTTCGCGGGGCCCTACGAGCAGCTCTTC.

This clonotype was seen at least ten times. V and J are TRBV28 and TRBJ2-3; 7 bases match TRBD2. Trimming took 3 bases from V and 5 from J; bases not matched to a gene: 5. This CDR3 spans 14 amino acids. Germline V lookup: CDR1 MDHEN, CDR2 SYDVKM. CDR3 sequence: CASSLAGVRDTQYF. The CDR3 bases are TGTGCCAGCAGTTTGGCGGGAGTGAGAGATACGCAGTATTTT.

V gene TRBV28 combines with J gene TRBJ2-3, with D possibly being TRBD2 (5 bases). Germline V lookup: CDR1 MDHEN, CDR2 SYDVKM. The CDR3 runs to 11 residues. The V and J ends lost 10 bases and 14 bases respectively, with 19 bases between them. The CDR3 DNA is TGTGCCACCGCATCGACTACCTTGTGGTATTTT. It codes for CATASTTLWYF.

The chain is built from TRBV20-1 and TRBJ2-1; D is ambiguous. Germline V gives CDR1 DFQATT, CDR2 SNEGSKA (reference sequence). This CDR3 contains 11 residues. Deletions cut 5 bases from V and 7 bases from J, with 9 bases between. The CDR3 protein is CSAQMGNEQFF. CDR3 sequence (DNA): TGCAGTGCTCAGATGGGAAATGAGCAGTTCTTC.

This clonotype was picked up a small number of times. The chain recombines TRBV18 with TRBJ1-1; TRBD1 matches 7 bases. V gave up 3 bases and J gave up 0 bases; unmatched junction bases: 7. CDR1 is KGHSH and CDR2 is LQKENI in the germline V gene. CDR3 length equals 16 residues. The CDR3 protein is CASSPRQGPLNTEAFF. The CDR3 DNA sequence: TGTGCCAGCTCACCCCGACAGGGACCACTGAACACTGAAGCTTTCTTT.

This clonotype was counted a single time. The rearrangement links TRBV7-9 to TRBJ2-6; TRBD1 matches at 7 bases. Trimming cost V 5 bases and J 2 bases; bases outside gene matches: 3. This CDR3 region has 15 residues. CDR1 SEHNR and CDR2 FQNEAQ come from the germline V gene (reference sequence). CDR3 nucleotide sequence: TGTGCCAGCAGCGACAGGGATCCTGGGGCCAACGTCCTGACTTTC. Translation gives CASSDRDPGANVLTF.

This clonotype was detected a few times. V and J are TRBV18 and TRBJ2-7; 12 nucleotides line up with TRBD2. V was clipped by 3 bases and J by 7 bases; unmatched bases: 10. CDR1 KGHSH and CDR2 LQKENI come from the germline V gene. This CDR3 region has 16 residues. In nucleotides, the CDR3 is TGTGCCAGCTCACCTCCACTCTCGACTAGCGGGAGAGAGCAGTACTTC. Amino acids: CASSPPLSTSGREQYF. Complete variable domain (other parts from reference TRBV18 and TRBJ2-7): NAGVMQNPRHLVRRRGQEARLRCSPMKGHSHVYWYRQLPEEGLKFMVYLQKENIIDESGMPKERFSAEFPKEGPSILRIQQVVRGDSAAYFCASSPPLSTSGREQYFGPGTRLTVT.

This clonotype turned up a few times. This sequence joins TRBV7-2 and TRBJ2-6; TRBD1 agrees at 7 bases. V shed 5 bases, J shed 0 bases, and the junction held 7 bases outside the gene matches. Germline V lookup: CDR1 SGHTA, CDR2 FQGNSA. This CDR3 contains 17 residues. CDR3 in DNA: TGTGCCAGCAGCCCGGGACAGAAACTCTCTGGGGCCAACGTCCTGACTTTC. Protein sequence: CASSPGQKLSGANVLTF.

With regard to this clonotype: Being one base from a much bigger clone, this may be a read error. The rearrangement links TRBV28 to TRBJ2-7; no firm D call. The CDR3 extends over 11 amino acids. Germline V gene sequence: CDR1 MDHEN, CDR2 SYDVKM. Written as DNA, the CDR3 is TGTGCCGGCAGTTTATACGACGAACAGTACTTC. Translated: CAGSLYDEQYF.

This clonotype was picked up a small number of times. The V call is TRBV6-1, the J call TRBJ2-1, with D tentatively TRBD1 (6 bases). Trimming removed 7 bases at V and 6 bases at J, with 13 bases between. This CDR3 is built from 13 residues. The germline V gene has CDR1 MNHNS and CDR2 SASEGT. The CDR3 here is CASNSRGGNEQFF. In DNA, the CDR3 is TGTGCCAGCAATTCACGAGGGGGCAATGAGCAGTTCTTC.

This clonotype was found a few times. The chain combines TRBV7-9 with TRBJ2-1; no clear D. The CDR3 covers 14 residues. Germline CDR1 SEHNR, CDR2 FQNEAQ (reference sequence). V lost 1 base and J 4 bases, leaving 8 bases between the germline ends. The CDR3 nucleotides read TGTGCCAGCAGCTTAGTTACGCAATACAATGAGCAGTTCTTC. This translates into CASSLVTQYNEQFF.

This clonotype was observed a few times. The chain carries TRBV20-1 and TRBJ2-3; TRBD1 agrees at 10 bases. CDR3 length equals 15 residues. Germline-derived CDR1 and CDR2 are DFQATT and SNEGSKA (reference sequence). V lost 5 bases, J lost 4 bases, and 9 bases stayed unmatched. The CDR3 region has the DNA TGCAGTGCTTCCTGGGACAGGGGTTTCGCAGATACGCAGTATTTT. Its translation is CSASWDRGFADTQYF.

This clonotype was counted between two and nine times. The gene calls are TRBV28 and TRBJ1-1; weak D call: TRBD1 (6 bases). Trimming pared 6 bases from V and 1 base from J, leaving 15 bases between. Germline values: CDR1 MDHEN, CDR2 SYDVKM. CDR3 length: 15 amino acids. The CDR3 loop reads CASSRLDSWNTEAFF. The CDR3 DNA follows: TGTGCCAGCAGCCGATTGGACAGTTGGAACACTGAAGCTTTCTTT.

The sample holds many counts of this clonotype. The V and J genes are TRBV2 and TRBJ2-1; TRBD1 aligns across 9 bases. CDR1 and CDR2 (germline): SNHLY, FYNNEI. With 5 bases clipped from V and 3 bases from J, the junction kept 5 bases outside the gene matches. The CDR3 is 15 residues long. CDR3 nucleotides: TGTGCCAGCAGTACAGGGGGCTACCTCTACAATGAGCAGTTCTTC. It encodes CASSTGGYLYNEQFF.

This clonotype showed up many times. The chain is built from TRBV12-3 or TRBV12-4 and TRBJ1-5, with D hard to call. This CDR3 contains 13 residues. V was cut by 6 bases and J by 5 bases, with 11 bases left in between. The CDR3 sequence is CASSLLGYQPQHF. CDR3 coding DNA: TGTGCCAGCAGCCTGCTGGGTTATCAGCCCCAGCATTTT.

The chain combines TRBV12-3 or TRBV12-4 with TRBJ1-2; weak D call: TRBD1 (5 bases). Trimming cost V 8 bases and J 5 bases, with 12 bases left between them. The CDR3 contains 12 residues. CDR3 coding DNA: TGTGCCAGCCGAAACCGGGGGTATGGCTACACCTTC. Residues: CASRNRGYGYTF.

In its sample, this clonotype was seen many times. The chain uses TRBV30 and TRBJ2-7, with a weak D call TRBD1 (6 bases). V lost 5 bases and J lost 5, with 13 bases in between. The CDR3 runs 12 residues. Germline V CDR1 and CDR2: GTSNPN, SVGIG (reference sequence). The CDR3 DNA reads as TGTGCCTGGGGTTTTACAGGGAACGAGCAGTACTTC. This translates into CAWGFTGNEQYF.

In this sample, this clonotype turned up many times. CDR3 residues: CASSPNSGSSYEQYF. The CDR3 nucleotides read TGCGCCAGCAGCCCGAATAGCGGGAGCTCCTACGAGCAGTACTTC. V is TRBV5-1 and J is TRBJ2-7, with 9 bases matching TRBD2. Germline assignment: CDR1 SGHRS and CDR2 YFSETQ. The V segment lost 4 bases and the J segment 0 bases; nucleotides outside the gene matches: 5. The CDR3 runs to 15 residues.